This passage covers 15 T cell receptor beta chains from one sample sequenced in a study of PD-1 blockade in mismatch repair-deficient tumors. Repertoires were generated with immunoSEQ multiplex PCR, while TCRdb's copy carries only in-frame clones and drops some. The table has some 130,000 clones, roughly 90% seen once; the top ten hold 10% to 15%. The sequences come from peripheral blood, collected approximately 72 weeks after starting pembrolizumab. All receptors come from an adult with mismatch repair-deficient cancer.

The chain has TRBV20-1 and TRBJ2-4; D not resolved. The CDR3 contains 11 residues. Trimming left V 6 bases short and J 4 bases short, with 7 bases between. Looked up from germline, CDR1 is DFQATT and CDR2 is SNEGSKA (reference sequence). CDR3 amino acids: CSAKRKNIQYF. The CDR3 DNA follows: TGCAGTGCCAAACGGAAAAACATTCAGTACTTC.

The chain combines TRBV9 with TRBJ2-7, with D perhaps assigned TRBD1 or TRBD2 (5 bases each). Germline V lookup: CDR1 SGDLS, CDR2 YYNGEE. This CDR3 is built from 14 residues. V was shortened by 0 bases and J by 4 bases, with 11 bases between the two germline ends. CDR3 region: CASSVGLGEYEQYF. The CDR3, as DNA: TGTGCCAGCAGCGTAGGATTAGGGGAGTACGAGCAGTACTTC.

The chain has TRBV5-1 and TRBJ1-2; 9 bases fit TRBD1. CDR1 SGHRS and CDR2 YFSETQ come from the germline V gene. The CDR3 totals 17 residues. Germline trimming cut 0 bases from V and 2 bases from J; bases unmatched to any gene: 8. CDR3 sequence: CASSLAGTGTSNYGYTF. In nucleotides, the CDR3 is TGCGCCAGCAGCTTGGCCGGGACAGGGACTTCCAACTATGGCTACACCTTC.

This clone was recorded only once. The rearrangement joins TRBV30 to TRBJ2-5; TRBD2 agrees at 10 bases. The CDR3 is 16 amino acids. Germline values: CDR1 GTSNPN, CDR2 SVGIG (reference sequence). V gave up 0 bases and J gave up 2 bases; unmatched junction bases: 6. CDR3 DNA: TGTGCCTGGAGTGTAGGGCTAGCGGGGGAACAAGAGACCCAGTACTTC. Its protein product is CAWSVGLAGEQETQYF.

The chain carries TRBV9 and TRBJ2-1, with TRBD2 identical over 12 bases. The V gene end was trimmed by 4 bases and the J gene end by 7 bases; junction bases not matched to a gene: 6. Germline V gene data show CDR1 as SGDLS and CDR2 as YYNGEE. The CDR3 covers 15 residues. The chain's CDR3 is CASSLTSGSGNEQFF. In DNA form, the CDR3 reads TGTGCCAGCAGCCTGACTAGCGGGAGCGGAAATGAGCAGTTCTTC.

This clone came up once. The DNA for the CDR3 is TGTGCCAGCAGCTTAGTAGGCGGGAGGGCCTACGAGCAGTACTTC. It codes for CASSLVGGRAYEQYF. The chain has TRBV7-6 and TRBJ2-7; 9 bases line up with TRBD2. The J segment lost 2 bases and the V segment lost 1 base, leaving 3 bases of the junction unmatched. Germline V gene sequence: CDR1 SGHVS, CDR2 FNYEAQ. The CDR3 runs 15 residues. Supplemented by reference TRBV7-6 and TRBJ2-7, the full variable domain reads GAGVSQSPRYKVTKRGQDVALRCDPISGHVSLYWYRQALGQGPEFLTYFNYEAQQDKSGLPNDRFSAERPEGSISTLTIQRTEQRDSAMYRCASSLVGGRAYEQYFGPGTRLTVT.

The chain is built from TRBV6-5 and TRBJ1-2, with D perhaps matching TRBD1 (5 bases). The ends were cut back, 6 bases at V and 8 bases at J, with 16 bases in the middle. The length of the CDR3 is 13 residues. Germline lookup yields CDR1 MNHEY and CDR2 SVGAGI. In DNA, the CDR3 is TGTGCCAGCAGCCTCCGGGACCTAACAGGCTACACCTTC. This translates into CASSLRDLTGYTF.

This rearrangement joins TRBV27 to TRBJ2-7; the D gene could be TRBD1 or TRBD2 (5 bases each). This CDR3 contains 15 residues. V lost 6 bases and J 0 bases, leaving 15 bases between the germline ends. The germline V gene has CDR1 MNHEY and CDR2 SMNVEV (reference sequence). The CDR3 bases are TGTGCCAGCAGCCCCGGGACCATCACCTCCTACGAGCAGTACTTC. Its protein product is CASSPGTITSYEQYF.

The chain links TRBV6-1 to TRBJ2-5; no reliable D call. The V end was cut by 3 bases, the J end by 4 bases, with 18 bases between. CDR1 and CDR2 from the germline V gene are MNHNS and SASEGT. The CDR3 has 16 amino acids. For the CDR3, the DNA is TGTGCCAGCAGTGACGGCCCGCTGGTGTTAAGAGAGACCCAGTACTTC. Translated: CASSDGPLVLRETQYF.

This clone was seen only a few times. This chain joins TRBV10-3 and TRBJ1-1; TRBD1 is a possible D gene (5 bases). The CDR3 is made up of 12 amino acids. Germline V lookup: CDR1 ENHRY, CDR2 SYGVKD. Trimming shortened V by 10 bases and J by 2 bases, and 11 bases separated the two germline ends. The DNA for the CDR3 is TGTGCCACCGGGACCGAAAACACTGAAGCTTTCTTT. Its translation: CATGTENTEAFF.

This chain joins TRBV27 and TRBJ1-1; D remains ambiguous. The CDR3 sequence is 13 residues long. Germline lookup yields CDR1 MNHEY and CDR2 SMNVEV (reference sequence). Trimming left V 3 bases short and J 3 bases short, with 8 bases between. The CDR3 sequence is CASSLGRDTEAFF. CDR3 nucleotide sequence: TGTGCCAGCAGTTTGGGTCGGGACACTGAAGCTTTCTTT.

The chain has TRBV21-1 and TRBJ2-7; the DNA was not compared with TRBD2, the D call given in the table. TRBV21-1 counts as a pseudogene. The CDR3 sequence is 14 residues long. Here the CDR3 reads CASHLSQNSYEQYF. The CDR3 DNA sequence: TGTGCCAGTCACCTTAGCCAGAACTCCTACGAGCAGTACTTC.

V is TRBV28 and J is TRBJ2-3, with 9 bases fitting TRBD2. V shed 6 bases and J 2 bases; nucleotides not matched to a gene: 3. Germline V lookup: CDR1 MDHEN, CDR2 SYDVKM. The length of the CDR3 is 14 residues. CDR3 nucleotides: TGTGCCAGCAGCTGGACTAGCGTCACAGATACGCAGTATTTT. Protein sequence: CASSWTSVTDTQYF.

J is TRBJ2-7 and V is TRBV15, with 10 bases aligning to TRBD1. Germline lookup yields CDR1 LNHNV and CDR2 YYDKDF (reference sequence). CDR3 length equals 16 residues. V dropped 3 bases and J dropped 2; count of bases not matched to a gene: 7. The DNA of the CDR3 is TGTGCCACCAGCAGTTCCGGGACAGGGGTCCCCTACGAGCAGTACTTC. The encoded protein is CATSSSGTGVPYEQYF. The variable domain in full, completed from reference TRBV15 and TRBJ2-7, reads DAMVIQNPRYQVTQFGKPVTLSCSQTLNHNVMYWYQQKSSQAPKLLFHYYDKDFNNEADTPDNFQSRRPNTSFCFLDIRSPGLGDTAMYLCATSSSGTGVPYEQYFGPGTRLTVT.

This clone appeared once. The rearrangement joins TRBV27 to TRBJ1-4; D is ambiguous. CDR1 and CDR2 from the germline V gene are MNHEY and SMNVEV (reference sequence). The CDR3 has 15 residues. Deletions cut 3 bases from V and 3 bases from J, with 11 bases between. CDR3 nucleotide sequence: TGTGCCAGCAGTTTTGATGGTCGGCCTAATGAAAAACTGTTTTTT. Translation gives CASSFDGRPNEKLFF.